This T cell receptor (beta chain) was obtained from a study of shared clonotypes between healthy human individuals. Findings and limits, study-wide: Measured sharing among donors was expected to vary with sequencing depth. With several donors compared, around 5% of naive CD4 clonotypes were shared. What naive subsets generally showed was a larger estimated richness than memory subsets showed.

As for this clone: What it binds is unknown.

CD45RO-negative CD8 cells positively selected for CCR7 made up the naive population, which excluded terminally differentiated effector memory CD45RA+ cells. The germline V and J ends were trimmed by 7 bases and 1 base, with 17 bases remaining between them. Germline CDR1 and CDR2: MDHEN and SYDVKM. The length of the CDR3 is 15 residues. Assay: immunoSEQ multiplex PCR; the TCRdb copy retains only in-frame clones and omits some. The sample has around 1.9 million clones; approximately 94% are singletons. The specimen was naive CD8+ T cells from PBMCs. This receptor was taken from a man between 18 and 29 years old in good health. Some clones in this sample may be carry-over from other donors' samples. This chain joins TRBV28 and TRBJ2-7; D gene unclear. For the CDR3, the DNA is TGTGCCAGCAACCGTTTGGGCCTGCTTTCCTACGAGCAGTACTTC. Translated, it gives CASNRLGLLSYEQYF.